The present entry profiles one T cell receptor (beta chain) with its context. Its antigen is not identified. It was with 60 Vbeta and 13 Jbeta primers that the PCR ran. The authors' processing: Later work found around 72 million unique TCR beta chains, with 10 million to 14 million shared. Libraries were prepared by immunoSEQ multiplex PCR; TCRdb keeps only in-frame clonotypes and omits some of them. That table supplies the V and J calls and clone size; D and trimming were determined from the DNA. The top ten clones hold less than 4% of a sample with some 120,000 clones, 70% to 85% of them seen once. The data were taken from a study of cytomegalovirus exposure and HLA in healthy donors. Notes on the study in general: Evidence from a later analysis indicated that most CMV-associated TCR beta chains looked HLA-restricted. Rates of TCR association differed by HLA locus in a later analysis, with DRB1 highest and HLA-C lowest. A later analysis linked a missense DCLRE1C variant to TCR beta V- and J-gene trimming.

Deletions cut 3 bases from V and 4 bases from J, with 13 bases between. The CDR3 is made up of 15 amino acids. Germline V gene data show CDR1 as MNHNY and CDR2 as SVGAGI (reference sequence). The clonotype originates from a human donor in good health. The chain combines TRBV6-6 with TRBJ2-1; tentative D call: TRBD2 (6 bases). The specimen was PBMCs. The CDR3 reads CASSYGSSAYNEQFF. Here the CDR3 DNA reads TGTGCCAGCAGTTATGGGTCTAGCGCGTACAATGAGCAGTTCTTC.